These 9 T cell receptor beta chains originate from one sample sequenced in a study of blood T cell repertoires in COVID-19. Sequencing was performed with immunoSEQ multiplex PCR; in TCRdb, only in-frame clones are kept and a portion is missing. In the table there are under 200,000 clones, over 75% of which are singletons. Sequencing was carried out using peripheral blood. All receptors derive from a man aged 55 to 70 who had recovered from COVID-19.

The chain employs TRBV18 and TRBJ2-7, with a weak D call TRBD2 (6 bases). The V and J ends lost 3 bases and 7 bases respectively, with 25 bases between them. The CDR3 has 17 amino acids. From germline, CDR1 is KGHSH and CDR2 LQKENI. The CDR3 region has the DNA TGTGCCAGCTCACCCCGGGCCGGGGAGGCCTCCGTTGGTGAGCAGTACTTC. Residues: CASSPRAGEASVGEQYF.

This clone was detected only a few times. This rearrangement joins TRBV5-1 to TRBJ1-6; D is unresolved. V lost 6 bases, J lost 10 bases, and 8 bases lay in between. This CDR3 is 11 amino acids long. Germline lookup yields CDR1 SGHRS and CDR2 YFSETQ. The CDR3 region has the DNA TGCGCCAGCATAATTAGATCACCCCTCCACTTT. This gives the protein CASIIRSPLHF.

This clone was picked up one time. CDR3 nucleotide sequence: TGTGCCAGCAGCTTTTTGCGGGGGGGCGGGAGTGAGACCCAGTACTTC. Translated, it gives CASSFLRGGGSETQYF. V usage is TRBV7-2 and J usage is TRBJ2-5; TRBD2 aligns across 9 bases. V lost 3 bases to trimming and J lost 5 bases; unmatched junction nucleotides: 10. CDR1 is SGHTA and CDR2 is FQGNSA in the germline V gene. The CDR3 has 16 residues.

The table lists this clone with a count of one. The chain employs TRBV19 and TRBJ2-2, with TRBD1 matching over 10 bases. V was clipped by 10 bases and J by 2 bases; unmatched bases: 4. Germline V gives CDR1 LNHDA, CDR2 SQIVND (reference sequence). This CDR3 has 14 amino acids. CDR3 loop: CATRDRGNTGELFF. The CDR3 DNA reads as TGTGCCACGCGGGACAGGGGAAACACCGGGGAGCTGTTTTTT.

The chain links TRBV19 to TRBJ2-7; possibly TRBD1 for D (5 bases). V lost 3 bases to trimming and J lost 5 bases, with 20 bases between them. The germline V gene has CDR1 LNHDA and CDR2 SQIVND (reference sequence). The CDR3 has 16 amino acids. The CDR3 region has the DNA TGTGCCAGTAGTATGTTCCCCCTCCAGGGCGCCCACGAGCAGTACTTC. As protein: CASSMFPLQGAHEQYF.

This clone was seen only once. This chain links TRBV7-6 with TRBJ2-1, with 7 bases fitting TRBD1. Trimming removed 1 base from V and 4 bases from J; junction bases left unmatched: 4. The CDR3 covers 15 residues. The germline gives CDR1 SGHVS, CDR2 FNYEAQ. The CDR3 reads CASSLGGTAYNEQFF. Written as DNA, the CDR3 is TGTGCCAGCAGCTTAGGTGGGACAGCATACAATGAGCAGTTCTTC.

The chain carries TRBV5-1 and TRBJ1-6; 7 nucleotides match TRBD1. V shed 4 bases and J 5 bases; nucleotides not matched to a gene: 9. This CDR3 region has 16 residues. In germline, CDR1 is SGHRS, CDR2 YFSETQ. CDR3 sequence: CASSGTGAGNNSPLHF. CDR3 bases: TGCGCCAGCAGCGGAACAGGGGCAGGAAATAATTCACCCCTCCACTTT.

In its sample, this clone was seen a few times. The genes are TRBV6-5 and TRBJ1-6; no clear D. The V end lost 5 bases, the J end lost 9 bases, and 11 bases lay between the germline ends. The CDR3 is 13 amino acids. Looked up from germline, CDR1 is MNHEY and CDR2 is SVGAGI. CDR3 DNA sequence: TGTGCCAGCAGTAGTCTGAGCGGTTCACCCCTCCACTTT. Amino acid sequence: CASSSLSGSPLHF.

The DNA of the CDR3 is TGTGCCAGTAGTATGGACAGGCGAAACGAGCAGTACTTC. It is translated as CASSMDRRNEQYF. J is TRBJ2-7 and V is TRBV19; 7 bases are shared with TRBD1. J lost 5 bases, V lost 3 bases, and 4 bases had no gene match. The CDR3 loop spans 13 amino acids. Germline loops: CDR1 LNHDA, CDR2 SQIVND (reference sequence).